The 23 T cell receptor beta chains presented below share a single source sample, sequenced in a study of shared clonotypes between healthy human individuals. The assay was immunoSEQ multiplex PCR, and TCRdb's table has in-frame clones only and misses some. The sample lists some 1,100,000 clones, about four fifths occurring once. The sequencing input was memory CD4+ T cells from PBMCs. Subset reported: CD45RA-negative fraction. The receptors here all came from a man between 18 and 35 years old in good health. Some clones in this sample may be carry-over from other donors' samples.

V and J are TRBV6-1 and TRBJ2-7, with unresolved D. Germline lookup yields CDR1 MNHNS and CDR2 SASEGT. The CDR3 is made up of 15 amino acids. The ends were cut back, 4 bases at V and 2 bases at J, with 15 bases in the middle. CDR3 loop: CASSVAFQSAYEQYF. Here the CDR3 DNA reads TGTGCCAGCAGTGTCGCGTTCCAAAGCGCCTACGAGCAGTACTTC.

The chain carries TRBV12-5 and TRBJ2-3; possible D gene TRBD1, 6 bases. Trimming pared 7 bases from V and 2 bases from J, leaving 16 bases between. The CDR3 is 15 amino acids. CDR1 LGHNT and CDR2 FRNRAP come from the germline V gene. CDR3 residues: CASAPVNRATDTQYF. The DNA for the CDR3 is TGTGCTAGTGCCCCCGTGAACAGGGCCACAGATACGCAGTATTTT.

CDR3 amino acids: CASSDTGTGTAGYTF. In DNA form, the CDR3 reads TGTGCCAGCAGTGATACCGGGACAGGGACTGCTGGCTACACCTTC. The chain recombines TRBV2 with TRBJ1-2; TRBD1 agrees at 9 bases. After removal of 3 bases from V and 7 bases from J, the junction contained 9 bases not matched to a gene. Germline CDR1 reads SNHLY; CDR2 reads FYNNEI. The CDR3 totals 15 residues.

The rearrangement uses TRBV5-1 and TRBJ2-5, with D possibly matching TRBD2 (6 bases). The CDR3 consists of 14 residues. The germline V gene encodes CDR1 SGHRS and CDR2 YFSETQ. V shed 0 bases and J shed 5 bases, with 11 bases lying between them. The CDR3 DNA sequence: TGCGCCAGCAGCTTGGACCGTCGGGGGGAGACCCAGTACTTC. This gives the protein CASSLDRRGETQYF.

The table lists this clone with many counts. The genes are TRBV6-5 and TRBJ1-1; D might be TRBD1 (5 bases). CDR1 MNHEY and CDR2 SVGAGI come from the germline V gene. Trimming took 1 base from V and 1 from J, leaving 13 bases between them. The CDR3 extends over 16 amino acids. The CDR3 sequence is CASSYLPGRTNTEAFF. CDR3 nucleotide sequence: TGTGCCAGCAGTTACTTGCCAGGGAGAACGAACACTGAAGCTTTCTTT.

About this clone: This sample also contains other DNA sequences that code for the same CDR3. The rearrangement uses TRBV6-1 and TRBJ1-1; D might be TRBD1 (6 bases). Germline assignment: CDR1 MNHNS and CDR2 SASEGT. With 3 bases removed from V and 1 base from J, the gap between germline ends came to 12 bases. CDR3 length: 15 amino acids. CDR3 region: CASSEGGGWNTEAFF. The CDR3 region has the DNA TGTGCCAGCAGTGAGGGAGGGGGTTGGAACACTGAAGCTTTCTTT.

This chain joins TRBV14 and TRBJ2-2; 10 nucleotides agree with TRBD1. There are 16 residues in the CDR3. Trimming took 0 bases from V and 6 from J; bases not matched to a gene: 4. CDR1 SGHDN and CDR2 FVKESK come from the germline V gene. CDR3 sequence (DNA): TGTGCCAGCAGCCAAGATCAGGACAGGGGGGCCGGGGAGCTGTTTTTT. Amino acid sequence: CASSQDQDRGAGELFF.

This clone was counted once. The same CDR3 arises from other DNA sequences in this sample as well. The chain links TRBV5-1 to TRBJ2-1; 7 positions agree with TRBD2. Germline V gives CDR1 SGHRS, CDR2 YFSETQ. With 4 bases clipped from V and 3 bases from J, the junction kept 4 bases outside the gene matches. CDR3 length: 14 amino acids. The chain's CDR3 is CASSLSGDYNEQFF. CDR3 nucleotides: TGCGCCAGCAGCCTGAGCGGGGACTACAATGAGCAGTTCTTC.

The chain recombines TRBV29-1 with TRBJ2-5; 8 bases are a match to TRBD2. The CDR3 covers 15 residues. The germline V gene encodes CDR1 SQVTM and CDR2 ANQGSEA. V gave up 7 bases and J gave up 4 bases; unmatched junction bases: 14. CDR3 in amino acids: CSALKGPLAGETQYF. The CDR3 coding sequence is TGCAGCGCCCTCAAGGGGCCGCTAGCGGGAGAGACCCAGTACTTC.

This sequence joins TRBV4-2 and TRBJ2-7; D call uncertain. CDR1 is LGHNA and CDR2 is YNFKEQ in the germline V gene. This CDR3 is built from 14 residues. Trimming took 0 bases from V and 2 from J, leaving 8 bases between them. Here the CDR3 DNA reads TGTGCCAGCAGCCAAGAATGGCAGACCTACGAGCAGTACTTC. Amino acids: CASSQEWQTYEQYF.

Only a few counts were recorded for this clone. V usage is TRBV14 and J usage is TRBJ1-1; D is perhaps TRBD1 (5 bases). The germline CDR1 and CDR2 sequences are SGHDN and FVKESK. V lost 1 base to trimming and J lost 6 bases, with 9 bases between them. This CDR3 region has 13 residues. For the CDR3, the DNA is TGTGCCAGCAGCCAAGGAAGGGACGCTGAAGCTTTCTTT. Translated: CASSQGRDAEAFF.

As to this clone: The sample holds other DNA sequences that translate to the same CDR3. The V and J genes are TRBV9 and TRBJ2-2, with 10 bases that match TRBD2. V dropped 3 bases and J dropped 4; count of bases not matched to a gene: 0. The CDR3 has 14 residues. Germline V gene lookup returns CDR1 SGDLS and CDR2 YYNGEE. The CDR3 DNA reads TGTGCCAGCAGCGGGACTAGCGGCACCGGGGAGCTGTTTTTT. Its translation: CASSGTSGTGELFF.

The CDR3 bases are TGTGCCAGCAGTGATCCCGGGAGAGGCAGCTACGAGCAGTACTTC. It is translated as CASSDPGRGSYEQYF. This chain connects TRBV2 to TRBJ2-7; a weak D match, TRBD2 (6 bases). The CDR3 loop spans 15 amino acids. Germline CDR1 is SNHLY and CDR2 is FYNNEI. Trimming took 3 bases from V and 3 from J, leaving 15 bases between them. Drawing the rest from reference TRBV2 and TRBJ2-7, the complete variable domain is EPEVTQTPSHQVTQMGQEVILRCVPISNHLYFYWYRQILGQKVEFLVSFYNNEISEKSEIFDDQFSVERPDGSNFTLKIRSTKLEDSAMYFCASSDPGRGSYEQYFGPGTRLTVT.

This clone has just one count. In nucleotides, the CDR3 is TGTGCCAGCAGCTTAGACCCGGGACAGGGAGGAGACGAGCAGTACTTC. Its protein product is CASSLDPGQGGDEQYF. The rearrangement joins TRBV7-9 to TRBJ2-7; 9 bases match TRBD1. Germline V CDR1 and CDR2: SEHNR, FQNEAQ (reference sequence). The CDR3 has 16 residues. The V and J ends lost 1 base and 5 bases, in that order; junction bases with no gene match: 9.

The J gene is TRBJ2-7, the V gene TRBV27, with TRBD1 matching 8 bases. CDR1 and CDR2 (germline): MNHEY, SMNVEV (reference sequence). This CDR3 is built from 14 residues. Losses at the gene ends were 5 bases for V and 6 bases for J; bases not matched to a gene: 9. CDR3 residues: CASSTSTGQGEQYF. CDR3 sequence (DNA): TGTGCCAGCAGTACTTCCACCGGACAGGGCGAGCAGTACTTC.

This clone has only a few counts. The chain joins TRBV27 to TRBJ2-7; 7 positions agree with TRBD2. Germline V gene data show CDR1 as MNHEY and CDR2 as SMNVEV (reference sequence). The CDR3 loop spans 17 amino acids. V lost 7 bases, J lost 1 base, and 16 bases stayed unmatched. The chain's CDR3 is CASTLGLVGIGSYEQYF. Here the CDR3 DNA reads TGTGCCAGCACCCTAGGACTAGTGGGGATAGGGTCCTACGAGCAGTACTTC.

The CDR3 loop is CASSQVTSGNQETQYF. The CDR3 nucleotides are TGTGCCAGCAGCCAAGTAACTAGCGGAAACCAAGAGACCCAGTACTTC. V gene TRBV4-2 combines with J gene TRBJ2-5; 8 bases align to TRBD2. The J segment lost 0 bases and the V segment lost 1 base, leaving 4 bases of the junction unmatched. There are 16 residues in the CDR3. Germline CDR1 and CDR2: LGHNA and YNFKEQ.

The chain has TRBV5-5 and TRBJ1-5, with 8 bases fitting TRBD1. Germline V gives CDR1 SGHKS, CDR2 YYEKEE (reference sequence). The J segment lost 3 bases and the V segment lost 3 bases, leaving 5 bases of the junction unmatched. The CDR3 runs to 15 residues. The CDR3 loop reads CASSSRTGLNQPQHF. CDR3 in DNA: TGTGCCAGCAGCTCGAGGACAGGGCTCAATCAGCCCCAGCATTTT.

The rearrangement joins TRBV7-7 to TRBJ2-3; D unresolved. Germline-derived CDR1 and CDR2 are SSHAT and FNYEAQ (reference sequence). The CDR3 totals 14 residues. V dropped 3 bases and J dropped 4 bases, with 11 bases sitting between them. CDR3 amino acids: CASSFSLGSDTQYF. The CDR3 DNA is TGTGCCAGCAGCTTCTCGCTCGGGTCAGATACGCAGTATTTT.

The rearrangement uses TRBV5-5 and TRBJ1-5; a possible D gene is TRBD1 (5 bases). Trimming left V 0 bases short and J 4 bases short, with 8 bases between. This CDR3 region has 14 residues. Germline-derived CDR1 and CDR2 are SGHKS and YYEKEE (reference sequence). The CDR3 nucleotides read TGTGCCAGCAGCTTGGTGACAGATAATCAGCCCCAGCATTTT. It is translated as CASSLVTDNQPQHF.

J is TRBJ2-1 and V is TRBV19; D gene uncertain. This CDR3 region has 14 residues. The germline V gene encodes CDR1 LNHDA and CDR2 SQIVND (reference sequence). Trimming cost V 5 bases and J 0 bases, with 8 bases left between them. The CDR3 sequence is CASSRLSSYNEQFF. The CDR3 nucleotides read TGTGCCAGTAGTCGTCTGAGCTCCTACAATGAGCAGTTCTTC.

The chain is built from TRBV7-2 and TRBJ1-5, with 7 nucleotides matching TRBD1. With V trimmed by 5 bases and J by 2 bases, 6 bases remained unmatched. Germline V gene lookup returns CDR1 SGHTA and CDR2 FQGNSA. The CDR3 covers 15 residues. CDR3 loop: CASSLTGFGNQPQHF. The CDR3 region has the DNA TGTGCCAGCAGCCTGACAGGGTTTGGCAATCAGCCCCAGCATTTT.

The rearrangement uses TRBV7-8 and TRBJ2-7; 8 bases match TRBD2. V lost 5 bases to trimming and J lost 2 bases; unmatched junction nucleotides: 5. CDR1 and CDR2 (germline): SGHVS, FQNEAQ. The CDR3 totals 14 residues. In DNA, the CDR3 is TGTGCCAGCAGCCCTCGGGAGGGTACCTACGAGCAGTACTTC. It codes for CASSPREGTYEQYF.